The T cell receptor beta chain under discussion was sequenced for a study of cytomegalovirus exposure and HLA in healthy donors. Findings of the study overall: The tendency of first-cohort TCR clusters to co-occur in the roughly 120 validation repertoires was the finding of a later analysis.

Only one count was recorded for this clone. Its target is not known. Produced via immunoSEQ multiplex PCR; TCRdb's table is partial and in-frame only. The sample contains more than 65,000 clones, roughly 96% of which appear only once. The source is a young woman in good health and CMV-seronegative. The sequenced sample consisted of PBMCs.

CDR3 amino acids: CASSTSILPVTDTQYF. The CDR3 DNA reads TGTGCCAGCAGTACCTCGATACTCCCCGTGACAGATACGCAGTATTTT. This rearrangement joins TRBV27 to TRBJ2-3, with D unclear. The CDR3 length is 16 residues. V shed 5 bases and J shed 3 bases, with 18 bases lying between them. The germline CDR1 and CDR2 sequences are MNHEY and SMNVEV (reference sequence).